This TCR beta chain was sequenced in a study of blood T cell repertoires in COVID-19. Study-level background: PBMCs, B-cell-depleted T cells, or T cells provided the cDNA or gDNA that made up the material.

The study recruited people aged about 18 to 89 years across around 24 US areas. Study processing details: Amplification of reference gene primers was used by the study to estimate nucleated cell counts. Clones were read by immunoSEQ multiplex PCR, and TCRdb kept only the in-frame ones, dropping some. Clone size and the V and J calls come from that table; the DNA yielded D and trimming. The table records about 130,000 clones, 80% to 90% of them present only once. CDR1 KGHSH and CDR2 LQKENI come from the germline V gene. The CDR3 consists of 14 residues. The V segment lost 6 bases and the J segment 7 bases; nucleotides outside the gene matches: 9.

The sequence was obtained from a man aged 45-65 years who had recovered from COVID-19. Sample: PBMCs or T cells enriched from blood (not recorded which). This chain joins TRBV18 and TRBJ1-2, with TRBD1 identical over 9 bases. In DNA, the CDR3 is TGTGCCAGCTCCGGGACAGGGACCTCGGTTGGCTACACCTTC. Its translation is CASSGTGTSVGYTF.